Shown below are 22 T cell receptor beta chains from a single sample sequenced in a study of OX40 agonist ivuxolimab in advanced cancers. Repertoires were generated with immunoSEQ multiplex PCR, while TCRdb's copy carries only in-frame clones and drops some. The sample shows 35,000 to 45,000 clones, roughly 84% of them seen only once. Source: CD4+ or CD8+ T cells sorted from blood, taken in a trial of the OX40 agonist ivuxolimab. The receptors were gathered from an adult with an advanced solid tumor such as melanoma, head and neck, liver or kidney cancer.

The rearrangement uses TRBV6-5 and TRBJ2-1; D is possibly TRBD2 (6 bases). Trimming took off 1 base at V and 7 bases at J, with 8 bases between the two ends. The germline V gene encodes CDR1 MNHEY and CDR2 SVGAGI. This CDR3 spans 13 amino acids. The CDR3 bases are TGTGCCAGCAGTTACTTGCGGGGAAATGAGCAGTTCTTC. This sequence encodes CASSYLRGNEQFF.

Only a few counts were recorded for this clone. The chain combines TRBV5-8 with TRBJ1-6, with D unclear. Germline assignment: CDR1 SGHTS and CDR2 YDEGEE. The V gene lost 4 bases and the J gene lost 7 bases, with 6 bases spanning the gap. The CDR3 loop spans 12 amino acids. The CDR3 sequence is CASSRPNSPLHF. Here the CDR3 DNA reads TGTGCCAGCAGCCGACCCAATTCACCCCTCCACTTT. The whole variable domain, filled in from reference TRBV5-8 and TRBJ1-6, reads EAGVTQSPTHLIKTRGQQATLRCSPISGHTSVYWYQQALGLGLQFLLWYDEGEERNRGNFPPRFSGRQFPNYSSELNVNALELEDSALYLCASSRPNSPLHFGNGTRLTVT.

This chain uses TRBV30 with TRBJ1-1; D gene ambiguous. With 6 bases removed from V and 2 bases from J, the gap between germline ends came to 13 bases. CDR1 is GTSNPN, CDR2 SVGIG, per germline (reference sequence). This CDR3 has 13 residues. Here the CDR3 reads CACLSDQNTEAFF. CDR3 DNA: TGTGCCTGCTTATCGGACCAAAACACTGAAGCTTTCTTT.

The rearrangement uses TRBV7-2 and TRBJ2-2, with D possibly matching TRBD2 (5 bases). The length of the CDR3 is 16 residues. Deletions cut 5 bases from V and 1 base from J, with 14 bases between. Germline lookup yields CDR1 SGHTA and CDR2 FQGNSA. CDR3 sequence reads: CASSHWAAGNTGELFF. In DNA form, the CDR3 reads TGTGCCAGCAGCCACTGGGCTGCGGGGAACACCGGGGAGCTGTTTTTT.

The chain uses TRBV30 and TRBJ1-6; D might be TRBD1 (6 bases). The CDR3 is 14 residues long. With 2 bases removed from V and 6 bases from J, the gap between germline ends came to 11 bases. Germline lookup yields CDR1 GTSNPN and CDR2 SVGIG (reference sequence). The CDR3 bases are TGTGCCTGGAGTTGGGGGGCGGGTAATTCACCCCTCCACTTT. Its protein is CAWSWGAGNSPLHF.

The chain has TRBV9 and TRBJ2-3; TRBD2 matches at 10 bases. Germline CDR1 SGDLS, CDR2 YYNGEE. The J segment lost 5 bases and the V segment lost 4 bases, leaving 13 bases of the junction unmatched. The CDR3 spans 17 residues. CDR3 residues: CASSQTDLAGGLDTQYF. DNA of the CDR3: TGTGCCAGCAGCCAAACTGATTTAGCGGGGGGCCTAGATACGCAGTATTTT.

The chain combines TRBV4-1 with TRBJ2-1; D possibly matches TRBD1 or TRBD2 (5 bases each). With 3 bases removed from V and 8 bases from J, the gap between germline ends came to 17 bases. This CDR3 has 15 amino acids. CDR1 MGHRA and CDR2 YSYEKL come from the germline V gene. CDR3: CASSQLYGARDEQFF. The CDR3 DNA is TGCGCCAGCAGCCAGTTATATGGGGCGAGGGATGAGCAGTTCTTC.

This clone was seen a single time. The chain employs TRBV11-2 and TRBJ2-7, with 8 bases aligning to TRBD2. Germline V gene lookup returns CDR1 SGHAT and CDR2 FQNNGV. The CDR3 has 18 residues. Trimming removed 0 bases from V and 0 bases from J; junction bases left unmatched: 10. CDR3 in DNA: TGTGCCAGCAGCTTAGATCCCTTCCTCGGGGGGGGCTCCTACGAGCAGTACTTC. It translates to CASSLDPFLGGGSYEQYF.

CDR3 in DNA: TGTGCCTGGAGTGTATGGACAGGGGATTCACCCCTCCACTTT. Protein: CAWSVWTGDSPLHF. J is TRBJ1-6 and V is TRBV30, with 9 bases matching TRBD1. The V gene end was trimmed by 0 bases and the J gene end by 8 bases; junction bases not matched to a gene: 2. This CDR3 region has 14 residues. The germline gives CDR1 GTSNPN, CDR2 SVGIG (reference sequence).

The rearrangement joins TRBV7-9 to TRBJ1-1; a possible D gene is TRBD1 (5 bases). The V end lost 8 bases, the J end lost 3 bases, and 13 bases lay between the germline ends. CDR1 SEHNR and CDR2 FQNEAQ come from the germline V gene (reference sequence). The length of the CDR3 is 13 residues. The CDR3 loop reads CASCQGGDTEAFF. The CDR3 DNA is TGTGCCAGCTGCCAGGGAGGGGACACTGAAGCTTTCTTT. Full variable domain (rest looked up from reference TRBV7-9 and TRBJ1-1): DTGVSQNPRHKITKRGQNVTFRCDPISEHNRLYWYRQTLGQGPEFLTYFQNEAQLEKSRLLSDRFSAERPKGSFSTLEIQRTEQGDSAMYLCASCQGGDTEAFFGQGTRLTVV.

The chain combines TRBV27 with TRBJ2-6, with 10 bases fitting TRBD1. The germline V gene encodes CDR1 MNHEY and CDR2 SMNVEV (reference sequence). The J segment lost 0 bases and the V segment lost 6 bases, leaving 5 bases of the junction unmatched. The CDR3 consists of 17 residues. Written as DNA, the CDR3 is TGTGCCAGCAGAGACAGGGGGCGAAGCTCTGGGGCCAACGTCCTGACTTTC. Amino acid sequence: CASRDRGRSSGANVLTF. The full variable domain, rest sourced from reference TRBV27 and TRBJ2-6, is EAQVTQNPRYLITVTGKKLTVTCSQNMNHEYMSWYRQDPGLGLRQIYYSMNVEVTDKGDVPEGYKVSRKEKRNFPLILESPSPNQTSLYFCASRDRGRSSGANVLTFGAGSRLTVL.

V gene TRBV6-1 combines with J gene TRBJ2-1; 8 bases are a match to TRBD2. Germline CDR1 is MNHNS and CDR2 is SASEGT. V trimming: 1 base; J trimming: 8 bases; junction bases outside the gene matches: 7. CDR3 size: 15 residues. The DNA of the CDR3 is TGTGCCAGCAGTGAAGGAACGGGGGGGGTATATGAGCAGTTCTTC. Encoded protein: CASSEGTGGVYEQFF.

The chain recombines TRBV7-9 with TRBJ2-5; D unresolved. Trimming pared 1 base from V and 5 bases from J, leaving 11 bases between. The germline V gene has CDR1 SEHNR and CDR2 FQNEAQ (reference sequence). CDR3 length equals 14 residues. CDR3 amino acids: CASSLESLEETQYF. The CDR3 nucleotides read TGTGCCAGCAGCTTAGAGAGCCTGGAGGAGACCCAGTACTTC.

The CDR3 spells CASSFPSQDEQYF. CDR3 coding DNA: TGTGCCAGCAGCTTCCCCTCCCAGGACGAGCAGTACTTC. The chain has TRBV7-9 and TRBJ2-7; D is uncertain. Germline loops: CDR1 SEHNR, CDR2 FQNEAQ (reference sequence). Trimming left V 3 bases short and J 5 bases short, with 11 bases between. This CDR3 is built from 13 residues. Together with reference TRBV7-9 and TRBJ2-7, the CDR3 gives the full variable domain: DTGVSQNPRHKITKRGQNVTFRCDPISEHNRLYWYRQTLGQGPEFLTYFQNEAQLEKSRLLSDRFSAERPKGSFSTLEIQRTEQGDSAMYLCASSFPSQDEQYFGPGTRLTVT.

The CDR3 DNA reads TGCGCCAGCAGCCAAGTTTGGGGACTCGGGACAGGCCACGAGCAGTACTTC. Its translation is CASSQVWGLGTGHEQYF. V is TRBV4-1 and J is TRBJ2-7; the match to TRBD1 covers 8 bases. This CDR3 spans 17 amino acids. Germline CDR1 reads MGHRA; CDR2 reads YSYEKL. Trimming removed 1 base from V and 5 bases from J; junction bases left unmatched: 13.

By sample share, this clone is medium-sized. This chain links TRBV4-1 with TRBJ1-2; TRBD1 matches at 12 bases. The germline gives CDR1 MGHRA, CDR2 YSYEKL. This CDR3 region has 15 residues. The J segment lost 3 bases and the V segment lost 3 bases, leaving 2 bases of the junction unmatched. Written as DNA, the CDR3 is TGCGCCAGCAGCCAGGGACAGGGGGCCTACTATGGCTACACCTTC. This codes for CASSQGQGAYYGYTF.

This rearrangement joins TRBV7-9 to TRBJ2-5; 8 positions agree with TRBD1. The CDR3 length is 16 residues. The J segment lost 5 bases and the V segment lost 4 bases, leaving 12 bases of the junction unmatched. Germline V lookup: CDR1 SEHNR, CDR2 FQNEAQ (reference sequence). The CDR3 region has the DNA TGTGCCAGCAGCTCCAGGGACAGGTCTTATGCGGAGACCCAGTACTTC. This gives the protein CASSSRDRSYAETQYF.

The V gene is TRBV6-5, the J gene TRBJ2-2; 7 bases match TRBD1. Germline loops: CDR1 MNHEY, CDR2 SVGAGI. The CDR3 extends over 14 amino acids. V was pared by 2 bases and J by 6 bases, with 3 bases of the junction left unmatched. The CDR3 sequence: CASSYGQVSGELFF. The CDR3 DNA follows: TGTGCCAGCAGTTACGGACAGGTCTCCGGGGAGCTGTTTTTT.

CDR3 bases: TGTGCCAGCAGTTTTGATCAGGGGGCGAATGAGCAGTTCTTC. Its translation is CASSFDQGANEQFF. The V call is TRBV27, the J call TRBJ2-1; TRBD1 aligns across 8 bases. Germline-derived CDR1 and CDR2 are MNHEY and SMNVEV (reference sequence). This CDR3 contains 14 residues. With V trimmed by 3 bases and J by 7 bases, 5 bases remained unmatched.

V and J are TRBV7-8 and TRBJ1-1, with D unclear. The CDR3 spans 15 residues. Germline V CDR1 and CDR2: SGHVS, FQNEAQ. Trimming took off 1 base at V and 6 bases at J, with 15 bases between the two ends. CDR3: CASSLGSRGGSEAFF. CDR3 coding DNA: TGTGCCAGCAGCTTAGGGAGTCGTGGAGGGTCTGAAGCTTTCTTT.

The chain couples TRBV5-6 to TRBJ1-3; D unresolved. This CDR3 spans 16 amino acids. Germline V gives CDR1 SGHDT, CDR2 YYEEEE. V was shortened by 0 bases and J by 0 bases, with 10 bases between the two germline ends. CDR3: CASSLDSEISGNTIYF. DNA for the CDR3: TGTGCCAGCAGCTTGGACAGCGAGATCTCTGGAAACACCATATATTTT.

This chain links TRBV19 with TRBJ2-7; D is uncertain. V shed 3 bases and J shed 4 bases, with 10 bases lying between them. This CDR3 has 13 residues. CDR1 and CDR2 (germline): LNHDA, SQIVND (reference sequence). CDR3 region: CASSIDPKYEQYF. The CDR3 nucleotides are TGTGCCAGTAGTATTGATCCTAAATACGAGCAGTACTTC.